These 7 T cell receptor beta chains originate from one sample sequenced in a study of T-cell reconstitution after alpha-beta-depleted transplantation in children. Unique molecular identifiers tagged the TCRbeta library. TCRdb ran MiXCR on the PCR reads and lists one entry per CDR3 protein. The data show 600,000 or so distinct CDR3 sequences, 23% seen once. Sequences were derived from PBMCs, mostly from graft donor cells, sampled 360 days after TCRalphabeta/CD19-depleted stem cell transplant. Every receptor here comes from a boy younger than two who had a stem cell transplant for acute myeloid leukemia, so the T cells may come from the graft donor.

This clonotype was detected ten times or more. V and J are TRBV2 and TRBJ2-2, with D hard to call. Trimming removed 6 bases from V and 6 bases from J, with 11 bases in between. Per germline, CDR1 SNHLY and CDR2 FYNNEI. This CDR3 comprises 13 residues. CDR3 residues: CASSRRTPGELFF. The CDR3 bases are TGTGCCAGCAGCCGACGTACCCCCGGGGAGCTGTTTTTT. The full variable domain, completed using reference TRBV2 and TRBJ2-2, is EPEVTQTPSHQVTQMGQEVILRCVPISNHLYFYWYRQILGQKVEFLVSFYNNEISEKSEIFDDQFSVERPDGSNFTLKIRSTKLEDSAMYFCASSRRTPGELFFGEGSRLTVL.

The CDR3: CASSLAFHRAEGGETQYF. The CDR3 DNA is TGTGCCAGCAGCTTAGCGTTCCATAGGGCAGAAGGTGGGGAGACCCAGTACTTC. This chain links TRBV7-8 with TRBJ2-5; the D is unclear. Germline V gene sequence: CDR1 SGHVS, CDR2 FQNEAQ. Trimming pared 0 bases from V and 5 bases from J, leaving 22 bases between. There are 18 residues in the CDR3.

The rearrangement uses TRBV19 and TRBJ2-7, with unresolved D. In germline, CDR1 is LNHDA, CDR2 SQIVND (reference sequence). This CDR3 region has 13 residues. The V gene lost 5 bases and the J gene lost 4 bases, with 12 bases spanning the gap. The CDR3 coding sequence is TGTGCCAGTAGTCCCCTCGGAATGTACGAGCAGTACTTC. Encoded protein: CASSPLGMYEQYF.

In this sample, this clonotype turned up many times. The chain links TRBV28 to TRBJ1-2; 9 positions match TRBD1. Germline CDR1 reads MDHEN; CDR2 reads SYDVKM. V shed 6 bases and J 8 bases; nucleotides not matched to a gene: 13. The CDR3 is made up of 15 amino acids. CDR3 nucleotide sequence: TGTGCCAGCAGCCTACAGGACAGGGGTCTTGGGGGCTACACCTTC. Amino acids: CASSLQDRGLGGYTF.

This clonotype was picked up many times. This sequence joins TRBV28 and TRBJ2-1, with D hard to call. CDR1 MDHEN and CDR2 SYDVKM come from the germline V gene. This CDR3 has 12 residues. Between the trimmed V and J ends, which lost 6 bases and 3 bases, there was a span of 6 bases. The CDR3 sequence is CASRDVYNEQFF. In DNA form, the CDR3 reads TGTGCCAGCAGGGACGTCTACAATGAGCAGTTCTTC. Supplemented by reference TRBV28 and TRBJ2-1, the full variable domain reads DVKVTQSSRYLVKRTGEKVFLECVQDMDHENMFWYRQDPGLGLRLIYFSYDVKMKEKGDIPEGYSVSREKKERFSLILESASTNQTSMYLCASRDVYNEQFFGPGTRLTVL.

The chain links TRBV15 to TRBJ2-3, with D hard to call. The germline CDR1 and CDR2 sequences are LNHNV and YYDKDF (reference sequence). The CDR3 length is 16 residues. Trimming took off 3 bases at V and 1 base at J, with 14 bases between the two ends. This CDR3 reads CATSRLQNPGTDTQYF. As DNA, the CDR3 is TGTGCCACCAGCAGGCTCCAGAACCCTGGCACAGATACGCAGTATTTT.

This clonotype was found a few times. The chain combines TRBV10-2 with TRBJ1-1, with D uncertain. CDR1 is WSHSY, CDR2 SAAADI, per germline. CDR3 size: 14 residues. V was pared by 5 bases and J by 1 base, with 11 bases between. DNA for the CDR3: TGCGCCAGCAGTCAGGCCACCTGGAACACTGAAGCTTTCTTT. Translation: CASSQATWNTEAFF.